The rows below give T cell receptor beta chains drawn from one sample of a study of T cell changes during pregnancy in multiple sclerosis. TCRdb's table, derived via immunoSEQ multiplex PCR, lists solely in-frame clones and lacks some. The data contain 75,000 to 95,000 clones, 94% of them singletons. The sequencing used CD4+ T cells from peripheral blood mononuclear cells, collected after pregnancy. These receptors were taken from a female donor with multiple sclerosis, enrolled in a pregnancy study. CDR3s include the opening cysteine and the closing phenylalanine or tryptophan. A D gene is named only where the DNA matches it firmly. Not every row has a clone size; where given, it reads once, few, many or a size class.

TRBJ2-5	-	TRBV5-1	-	CASSFGQPVLETQYF	TGCGCCAGCAGCTTTGGACAGCCCGTCCTGGAGACCCAGTACTTC
TRBJ1-3	-	TRBV6-1	-	CASMTAHSGNTIYF	TGTGCCAGCATGACAGCTCACTCTGGAAACACCATATATTTT
TRBJ2-3	-	TRBV25-1	-	CASSEPGVLTDTQYF	TGTGCCAGCAGTGAACCCGGGGTACTCACAGATACGCAGTATTTT
TRBJ2-5	-	TRBV6-6	-	CASNLGRDSTQYF	TGTGCCAGTAACCTTGGGCGGGATTCGACCCAGTACTTC
TRBJ1-5	-	TRBV7-9	few	CASSPSDQPQHF	TGTGCCAGCAGCCCTTCGGATCAGCCCCAGCATTTT
TRBJ2-7	-	TRBV7-7	-	CASSFRGRRTYEQYF	TGTGCTAGCAGCTTTCGAGGGAGACGAACCTACGAGCAGTACTTC
TRBJ1-3	-	TRBV7-2	-	CASSLVTVSGNTIYF	TGTGCCAGCAGCTTAGTGACAGTCTCTGGAAACACCATATATTTT
TRBJ2-3	-	TRBV11-2	once	CASSSLAQGYTDTQYF	TGTGCCAGCAGCTCCCTGGCCCAGGGCTACACAGATACGCAGTATTTT
TRBJ2-7	TRBD2	TRBV7-2	-	CASSQSGLAGGPVSYEQYF	TGTGCCAGCAGCCAGAGCGGACTAGCGGGAGGGCCGGTATCCTACGAGCAGTACTTC
TRBJ1-5	-	TRBV5-6	-	CASSFRGPGGQPQHF	TGTGCCAGCAGCTTCAGGGGCCCGGGAGGTCAGCCCCAGCATTTT
TRBJ2-7	-	TRBV21-1	-	CASSKKTCTEQYF	TGTGCCAGCAGCAAAAAGACATGCACCGAGCAGTACTTC
TRBJ2-7	TRBD2	TRBV2	-	CATRPSGTYEQYF	TGTGCCACCCGGCCTAGCGGGACCTACGAGCAGTACTTC
TRBJ2-2	-	TRBV19	-	CASSMAQRAGELFF	TGTGCCAGTAGTATGGCCCAGCGGGCCGGGGAGCTGTTTTTT
TRBJ1-1	-	TRBV19	-	CASSLLNAGLDELNTEAFF	TGTGCCAGTAGTCTCCTTAACGCAGGGCTGGACGAATTGAACACTGAAGCTTTCTTT
TRBJ2-2	-	TRBV7-8	-	CASSSPGGANTGELFF	TGTGCCAGCAGCTCCCCCGGAGGGGCGAACACCGGGGAGCTGTTTTTT
TRBJ1-2	TRBD1	TRBV29-1	-	CSVGDRWNYGYTF	TGCAGCGTCGGGGACAGGTGGAACTATGGCTACACCTTC
TRBJ2-7	-	TRBV11-3	-	CASSLPPERRASYEQYF	TGTGCCAGCAGCTTACCCCCCGAGCGGAGAGCCTCCTACGAGCAGTACTTC
TRBJ2-1	TRBD2	TRBV5-1	once	CASSYSGLAGVSRNEQFF	TGCGCCAGCAGCTATAGTGGACTAGCGGGAGTTTCCAGGAATGAGCAGTTCTTC
TRBJ1-1	-	TRBV29-1	-	CSVEYMWNTEAFF	TGCAGCGTTGAGTACATGTGGAACACTGAAGCTTTCTTT
TRBJ2-2	-	TRBV29-1	-	CSVGRTATSANTGELFF	TGCAGCGTTGGAAGGACAGCCACGAGCGCGAACACCGGGGAGCTGTTTTTT
TRBJ1-2	-	TRBV11-1	-	CASSLQGRGYTF	TGTGCCAGCAGCTTACAGGGCCGGGGCTACACCTTC
TRBJ1-4	-	TRBV10-3	-	CAIRAAGREKLFF	TGTGCCATCAGGGCCGCAGGGCGGGAAAAACTGTTTTTT
TRBJ1-5	-	TRBV4-1	-	CASSQQQGQPQHF	TGCGCCAGCAGCCAACAGCAGGGTCAGCCCCAGCATTTT
TRBJ2-7	TRBD2	TRBV7-2	-	CASSWTSGYEQYF	TGTGCCAGCAGCTGGACTAGCGGCTACGAGCAGTACTTC
TRBJ2-2	-	TRBV7-9	-	CASSTLGFGIPGELFF	TGTGCCAGCAGCACACTAGGTTTCGGGATTCCCGGGGAGCTGTTTTTT
TRBJ2-3	-	TRBV5-6	-	CASRSSADTQYF	TGTGCCAGCAGAAGCTCGGCAGATACGCAGTATTTT
TRBJ2-2	-	TRBV7-9	-	CASGLKNTGELFF	TGTGCCAGCGGACTCAAGAACACCGGGGAGCTGTTTTTT
TRBJ1-2	-	TRBV27	-	CASSLSRGNGGYTF	TGTGCCAGCAGTTTATCACGGGGGAACGGTGGCTACACCTTC
TRBJ2-7	-	TRBV19	-	CASSQTPHEQYF	TGTGCCAGTAGTCAGACACCCCACGAGCAGTACTTC
TRBJ2-2	-	TRBV28	-	CASRRGGSGELFF	TGTGCCAGCAGGAGGGGGGGGTCCGGGGAGCTGTTTTTT
TRBJ2-7	TRBD1	TRBV10-3	-	CAIRETGGSSYEQYF	TGTGCCATCAGGGAGACAGGGGGTAGCTCCTACGAGCAGTACTTC
TRBJ1-5	TRBD1	TRBV7-8	-	CASSPSPAGTGGDQPQHF	TGTGCCAGCAGCCCAAGCCCCGCCGGGACAGGGGGCGATCAGCCCCAGCATTTT
TRBJ2-3	TRBD2	TRBV27	-	CASSLLGAGGVVDTQYF	TGTGCCAGCAGTTTACTCGGAGCGGGAGGAGTGGTAGATACGCAGTATTTT
TRBJ2-5	-	TRBV21-1	-	CASNLKQKEQGTETQYF	TGTGCCAGCAACCTAAAGCAAAAGGAGCAGGGCACGGAGACCCAGTACTTC
TRBJ2-1	TRBD2	TRBV2	-	CASLAGGYNEQFF	TGTGCCAGCCTAGCGGGAGGTTACAATGAGCAGTTCTTC
TRBJ2-3	TRBD2	TRBV7-9	-	CASSLGSLAGVPDTQYF	TGTGCCAGCAGCTTAGGGTCTTTAGCGGGAGTCCCAGATACGCAGTATTTT
TRBJ2-2	-	TRBV11-3	-	CASSSQGPISSELFF	TGTGCCAGCAGCTCACAGGGTCCCATTTCCTCTGAGCTGTTTTTT
TRBJ2-7	-	TRBV18	-	CASSIQDTSYEQYF	TGTGCCAGCTCAATACAGGACACCTCCTACGAGCAGTACTTC
TRBJ1-1	-	TRBV14	-	CASSLTAGVTEAFF	TGTGCCAGCAGCCTTACCGCAGGGGTCACTGAAGCTTTCTTT
TRBJ1-2	TRBD1	TRBV27	-	CASRTGTAFYGYTF	TGTGCCAGCAGAACCGGGACAGCTTTCTATGGCTACACCTTC
TRBJ2-3	TRBD2	TRBV28	-	CASSNSKWGGDTDTQYF	TGTGCCAGCAGTAATAGCAAGTGGGGGGGAGACACAGATACGCAGTATTTT
TRBJ2-5	-	TRBV27	-	CASSSARFPGETQYF	TGTGCCAGCAGTTCCGCCAGGTTCCCTGGAGAGACCCAGTACTTC
TRBJ1-1	-	TRBV28	once	CASSLGLIGGTEAFF	TGTGCCAGCAGTTTAGGTCTGATCGGTGGCACTGAAGCTTTCTTT
TRBJ2-1	TRBD2	TRBV9	-	CASSASGRVVDEQFF	TGTGCCAGCAGCGCTAGCGGGAGGGTAGTCGATGAGCAGTTCTTC
TRBJ2-2	TRBD2	TRBV4-3	-	CASSQAPGEGGTGELFF	TGCGCCAGCAGCCAAGCTCCTGGGGAGGGCGGGACCGGGGAGCTGTTTTTT
TRBJ2-3	TRBD2	TRBV30	-	CAWGSGRPDTQYF	TGTGCCTGGGGTAGCGGGAGGCCAGATACGCAGTATTTT
TRBJ1-2	-	TRBV5-4	once	CASSLWGRRGLSGYTF	TGTGCCAGCAGCTTGTGGGGGCGGCGGGGGCTTTCGGGCTACACCTTC
TRBJ2-1	TRBD2	TRBV19	-	CASSLRYWTSGNNEQFF	TGTGCCAGTAGTCTAAGATACTGGACTAGCGGGAACAATGAGCAGTTCTTC
TRBJ1-4	TRBD1	TRBV19	-	CASSGQVPRGNEKLFF	TGTGCCAGTAGTGGACAGGTCCCTCGAGGGAATGAAAAACTGTTTTTT
TRBJ2-1	-	TRBV11-2	-	CASSLEGVGYNEQFF	TGTGCCAGCAGCTTAGAGGGAGTAGGGTACAATGAGCAGTTCTTC
TRBJ1-1	-	TRBV19	-	CASSTRLEEAFF	TGTGCCAGTAGTACGCGTTTGGAGGAAGCTTTCTTT
TRBJ2-1	-	TRBV18	-	CASSPPAGLTYNEQFF	TGTGCCAGCTCACCACCGGCGGGCCTAACGTACAATGAGCAGTTCTTC
TRBJ2-7	-	TRBV28	-	CASTKTGRGNSYEQYF	TGTGCCAGCACCAAAACGGGTAGGGGTAACTCCTACGAGCAGTACTTC